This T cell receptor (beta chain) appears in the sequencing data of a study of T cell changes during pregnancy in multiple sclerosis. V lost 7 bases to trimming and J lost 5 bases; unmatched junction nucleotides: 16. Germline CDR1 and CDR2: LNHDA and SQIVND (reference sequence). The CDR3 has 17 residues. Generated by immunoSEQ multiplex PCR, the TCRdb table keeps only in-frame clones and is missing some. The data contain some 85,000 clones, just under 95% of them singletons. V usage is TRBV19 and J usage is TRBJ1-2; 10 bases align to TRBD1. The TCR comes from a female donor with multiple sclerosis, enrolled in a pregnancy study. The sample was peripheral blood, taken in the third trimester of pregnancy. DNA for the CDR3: TGTGCCAGTAAAACCGGGACAGGGGACCTAGGTGAATATGGCTACACCTTC. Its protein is CASKTGTGDLGEYGYTF.